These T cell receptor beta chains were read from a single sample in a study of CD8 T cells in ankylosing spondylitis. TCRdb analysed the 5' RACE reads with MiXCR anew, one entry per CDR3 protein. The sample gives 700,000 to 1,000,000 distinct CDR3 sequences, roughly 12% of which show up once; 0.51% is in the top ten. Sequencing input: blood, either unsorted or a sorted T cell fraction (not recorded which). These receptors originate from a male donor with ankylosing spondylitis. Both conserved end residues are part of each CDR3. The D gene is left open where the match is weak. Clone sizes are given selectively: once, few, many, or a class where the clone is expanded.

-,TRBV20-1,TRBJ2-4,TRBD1,CSARDDRVMSYF,TGCAGTGCTAGAGATGACAGGGTTATGAGTTACTTC
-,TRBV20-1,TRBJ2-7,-,CSAKGTEYYEQYF,TGCAGTGCTAAGGGAACAGAATACTACGAGCAGTACTTC
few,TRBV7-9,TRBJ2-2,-,CASRPAGPNTGELFF,TGTGCCAGCCGCCCGGCCGGACCGAACACCGGGGAGCTGTTTTTT
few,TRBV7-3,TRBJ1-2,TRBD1,CASSLVPGQGYGYTF,TGTGCCAGCAGCTTAGTTCCCGGACAGGGCTATGGCTACACCTTC
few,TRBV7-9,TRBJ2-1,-,CASSFIPGQQFF,TGTGCCAGCAGCTTTATACCGGGACAGCAGTTCTTC
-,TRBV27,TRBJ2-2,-,CASSLLANGAGELFF,TGTGCCAGCAGTTTATTGGCTAACGGGGCCGGGGAGCTGTTTTTT
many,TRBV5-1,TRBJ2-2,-,CASSLVPPGLNGELFF,TGCGCCAGCAGCTTGGTTCCCCCTGGTCTTAACGGGGAGCTGTTTTTT
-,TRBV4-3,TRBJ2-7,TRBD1,CASSQDFGTGISYEQYF,TGCGCCAGCAGCCAAGACTTCGGGACAGGGATCTCCTACGAGCAGTACTTC
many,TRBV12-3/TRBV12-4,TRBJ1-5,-,CASTTAGLVGQPQHF,TGTGCCAGCACCACGGCAGGACTTGTAGGTCAGCCCCAGCATTTT
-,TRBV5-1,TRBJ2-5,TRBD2,CASSFGGVWETQYF,TGCGCCAGCAGCTTCGGGGGGGTATGGGAGACCCAGTACTTC
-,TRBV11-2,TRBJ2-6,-,CASSLVAFRRLSGANVLTF,TGTGCCAGCAGCTTAGTTGCCTTCAGGCGCCTCTCTGGGGCCAACGTCCTGACTTTC
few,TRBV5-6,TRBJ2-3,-,CASSPAPADTQYF,TGTGCCAGCAGCCCTGCGCCGGCAGATACGCAGTATTTT
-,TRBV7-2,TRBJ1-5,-,CASSLIVSLYQPQHF,TGTGCCAGCAGCTTAATAGTCAGCCTCTATCAGCCCCAGCATTTT
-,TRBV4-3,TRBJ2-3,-,CASSQDYGQVPDTQYF,TGCGCCAGCAGCCAAGATTACGGCCAGGTACCAGATACGCAGTATTTT
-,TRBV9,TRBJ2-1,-,CASSVGSTVNEQFF,TGTGCCAGCAGCGTAGGGTCCACGGTTAATGAGCAGTTCTTC
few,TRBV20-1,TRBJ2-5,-,CSAPPGRGYQETQYF,TGCAGTGCCCCCCCGGGTCGGGGGTACCAAGAGACCCAGTACTTC
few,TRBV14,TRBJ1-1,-,CASSRGTWSEAFF,TGTGCCAGCAGCCGCGGGACCTGGAGTGAAGCTTTCTTT
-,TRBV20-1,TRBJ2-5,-,CSARDQAWETQYF,TGCAGTGCTAGAGATCAAGCTTGGGAGACCCAGTACTTC
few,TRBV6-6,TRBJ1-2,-,CASGTHYGYTF,TGTGCCAGCGGGACGCACTATGGCTACACCTTC
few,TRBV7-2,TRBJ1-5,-,CASSFSTHQPQHF,TGTGCCAGCAGCTTTAGTACTCATCAGCCCCAGCATTTT
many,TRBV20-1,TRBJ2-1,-,CSAVRGFVSNEQFF,TGCAGTGCTGTCCGGGGTTTTGTGAGCAATGAGCAGTTCTTC